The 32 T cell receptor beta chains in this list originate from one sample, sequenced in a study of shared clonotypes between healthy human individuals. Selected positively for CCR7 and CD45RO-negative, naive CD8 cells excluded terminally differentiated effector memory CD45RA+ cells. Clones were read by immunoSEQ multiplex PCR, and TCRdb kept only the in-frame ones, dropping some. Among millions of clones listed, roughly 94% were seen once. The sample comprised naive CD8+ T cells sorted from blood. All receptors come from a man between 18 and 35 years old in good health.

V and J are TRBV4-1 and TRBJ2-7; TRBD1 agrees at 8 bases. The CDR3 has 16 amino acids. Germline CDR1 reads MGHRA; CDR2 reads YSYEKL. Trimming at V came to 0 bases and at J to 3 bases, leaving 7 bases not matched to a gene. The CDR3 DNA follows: TGCGCCAGCAGCCAAGAAAAAGGACAGGGAGTCTACGAGCAGTACTTC. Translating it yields CASSQEKGQGVYEQYF.

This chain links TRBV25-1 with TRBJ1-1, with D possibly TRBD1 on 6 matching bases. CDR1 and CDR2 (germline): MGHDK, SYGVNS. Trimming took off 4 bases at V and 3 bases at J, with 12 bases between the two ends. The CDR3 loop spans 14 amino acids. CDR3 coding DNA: TGTGCCAGCAGTGCAGGGGAGGGGGACACTGAAGCTTTCTTT. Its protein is CASSAGEGDTEAFF. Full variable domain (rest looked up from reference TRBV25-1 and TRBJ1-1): EADIYQTPRYLVIGTGKKITLECSQTMGHDKMYWYQQDPGMELHLIHYSYGVNSTEKGDLSSESTVSRIRTEHFPLTLESARPSHTSQYLCASSAGEGDTEAFFGQGTRLTVV.

CDR3 sequence (DNA): TGCGCCAGCAGTGAGTCGACCCTCCCGAACACTGAAGCTTTCTTT. Protein: CASSESTLPNTEAFF. This sequence joins TRBV10-1 and TRBJ1-1; D remains ambiguous. There are 15 residues in the CDR3. V was cut by 0 bases and J by 1 base, with 9 bases left in between. Germline V gene data show CDR1 as WNHNN and CDR2 as SYGVQD (reference sequence).

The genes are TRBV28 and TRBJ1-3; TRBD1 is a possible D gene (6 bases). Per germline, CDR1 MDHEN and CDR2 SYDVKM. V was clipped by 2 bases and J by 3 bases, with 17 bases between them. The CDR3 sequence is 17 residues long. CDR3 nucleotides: TGTGCCAGCAGTTTAGACGAACAGGGTATAGGTGGAAACACCATATATTTT. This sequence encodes CASSLDEQGIGGNTIYF. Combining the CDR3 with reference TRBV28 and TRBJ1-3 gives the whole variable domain DVKVTQSSRYLVKRTGEKVFLECVQDMDHENMFWYRQDPGLGLRLIYFSYDVKMKEKGDIPEGYSVSREKKERFSLILESASTNQTSMYLCASSLDEQGIGGNTIYFGEGSWLTVV.

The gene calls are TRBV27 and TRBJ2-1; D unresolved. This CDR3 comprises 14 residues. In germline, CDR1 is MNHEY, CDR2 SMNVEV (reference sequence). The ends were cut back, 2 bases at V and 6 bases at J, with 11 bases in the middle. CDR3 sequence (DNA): TGTGCCAGCAGTTTAGGCTCACAGACCAATGAGCAGTTCTTC. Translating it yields CASSLGSQTNEQFF.

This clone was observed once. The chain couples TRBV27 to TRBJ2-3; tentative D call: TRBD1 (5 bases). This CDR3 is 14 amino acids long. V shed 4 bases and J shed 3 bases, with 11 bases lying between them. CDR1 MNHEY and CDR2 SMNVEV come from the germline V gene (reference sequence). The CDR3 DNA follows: TGTGCCAGCAGTTACCGACAGTCAACAGATACGCAGTATTTT. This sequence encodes CASSYRQSTDTQYF.

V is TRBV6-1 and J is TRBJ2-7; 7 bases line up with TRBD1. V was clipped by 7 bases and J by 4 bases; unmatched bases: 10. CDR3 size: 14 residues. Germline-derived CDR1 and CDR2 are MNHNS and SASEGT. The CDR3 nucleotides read TGTGCCAGCATCCTAACGGGGACAGCTTACGAGCAGTACTTC. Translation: CASILTGTAYEQYF.

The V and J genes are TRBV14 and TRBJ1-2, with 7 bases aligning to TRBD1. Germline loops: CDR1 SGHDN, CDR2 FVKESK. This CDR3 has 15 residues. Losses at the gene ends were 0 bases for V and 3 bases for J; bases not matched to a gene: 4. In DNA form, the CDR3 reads TGTGCCAGCAGCCAAGATAAGGGGGCGGACTATGGCTACACCTTC. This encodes CASSQDKGADYGYTF.

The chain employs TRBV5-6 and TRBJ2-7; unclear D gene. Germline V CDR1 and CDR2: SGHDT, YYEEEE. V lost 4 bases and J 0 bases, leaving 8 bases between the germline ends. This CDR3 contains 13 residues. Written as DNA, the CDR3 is TGTGCCAGCAGCCGCGGTGACTCCTACGAGCAGTACTTC. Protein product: CASSRGDSYEQYF.

The CDR3 sequence is CASSFTGLGEGLYEQYF. For the CDR3, the DNA is TGCGCCAGCAGTTTCACAGGGCTTGGGGAGGGCCTCTACGAGCAGTACTTC. The chain is built from TRBV10-2 and TRBJ2-7; possible D gene TRBD2, 7 bases. CDR1 is WSHSY and CDR2 is SAAADI in the germline V gene. CDR3 length equals 17 residues. V gave up 5 bases and J gave up 3 bases, with 23 bases separating them.

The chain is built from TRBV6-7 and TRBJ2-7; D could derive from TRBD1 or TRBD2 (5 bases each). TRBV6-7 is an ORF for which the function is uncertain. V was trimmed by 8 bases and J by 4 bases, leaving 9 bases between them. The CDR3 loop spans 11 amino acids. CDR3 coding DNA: TGTGCCAGCGTTGGGGGATACGAGCAGTACTTC. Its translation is CASVGGYEQYF.

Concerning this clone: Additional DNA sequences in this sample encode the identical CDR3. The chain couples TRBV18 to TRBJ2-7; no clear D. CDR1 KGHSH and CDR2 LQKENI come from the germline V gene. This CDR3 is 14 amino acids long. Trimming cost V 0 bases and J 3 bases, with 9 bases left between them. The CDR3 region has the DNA TGTGCCAGCTCACCACCGGACCGAGGCTACGAGCAGTACTTC. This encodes CASSPPDRGYEQYF.

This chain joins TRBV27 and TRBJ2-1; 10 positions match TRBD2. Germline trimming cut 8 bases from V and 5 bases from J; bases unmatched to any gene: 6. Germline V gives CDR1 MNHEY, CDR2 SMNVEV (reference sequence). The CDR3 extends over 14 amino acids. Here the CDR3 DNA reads TGTGCCAGCTGGACTAGCGGAGCCGACAATGAGCAGTTCTTC. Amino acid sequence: CASWTSGADNEQFF.

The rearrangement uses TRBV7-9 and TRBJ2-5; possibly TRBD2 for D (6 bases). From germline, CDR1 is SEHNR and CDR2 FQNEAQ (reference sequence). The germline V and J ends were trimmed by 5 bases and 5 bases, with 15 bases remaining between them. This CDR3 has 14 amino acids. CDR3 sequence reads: CASSTGGVVETQYF. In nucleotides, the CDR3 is TGTGCCAGCAGCACTGGCGGGGTGGTGGAGACCCAGTACTTC.

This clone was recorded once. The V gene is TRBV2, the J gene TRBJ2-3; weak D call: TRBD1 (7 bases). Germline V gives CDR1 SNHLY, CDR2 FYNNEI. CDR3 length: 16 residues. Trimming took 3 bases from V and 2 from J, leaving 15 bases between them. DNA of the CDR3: TGTGCCAGCAGTGACGGCAGGGGGGAGGTCACAGATACGCAGTATTTT. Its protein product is CASSDGRGEVTDTQYF.

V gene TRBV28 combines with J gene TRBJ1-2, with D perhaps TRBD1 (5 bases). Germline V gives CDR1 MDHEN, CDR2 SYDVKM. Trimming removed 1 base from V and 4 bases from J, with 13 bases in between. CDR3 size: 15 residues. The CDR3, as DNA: TGTGCCAGCAGTTTATTAGGGGTAGGGTTCTATGGCTACACCTTC. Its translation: CASSLLGVGFYGYTF.

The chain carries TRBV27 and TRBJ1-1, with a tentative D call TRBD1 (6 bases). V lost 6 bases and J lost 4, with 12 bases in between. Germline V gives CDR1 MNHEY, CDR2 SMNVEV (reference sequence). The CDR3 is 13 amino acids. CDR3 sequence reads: CASRQQGPTEAFF. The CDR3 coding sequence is TGTGCCAGCAGGCAACAGGGTCCCACTGAAGCTTTCTTT.

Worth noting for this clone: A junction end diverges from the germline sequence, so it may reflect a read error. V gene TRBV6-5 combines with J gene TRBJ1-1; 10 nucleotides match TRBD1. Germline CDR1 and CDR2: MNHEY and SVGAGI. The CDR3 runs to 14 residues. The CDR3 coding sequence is TGTGCCAGCAGTTACTCGACAGGGGGCGAATCTCCAGACTTT. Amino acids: CASSYSTGGESPDF.

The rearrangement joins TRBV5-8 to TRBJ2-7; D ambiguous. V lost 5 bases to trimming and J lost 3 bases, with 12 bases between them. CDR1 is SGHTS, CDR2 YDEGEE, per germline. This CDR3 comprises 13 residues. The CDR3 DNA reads TGTGCCAGCAGGGGTCGGGCAGTCTACGAGCAGTACTTC. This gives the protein CASRGRAVYEQYF.

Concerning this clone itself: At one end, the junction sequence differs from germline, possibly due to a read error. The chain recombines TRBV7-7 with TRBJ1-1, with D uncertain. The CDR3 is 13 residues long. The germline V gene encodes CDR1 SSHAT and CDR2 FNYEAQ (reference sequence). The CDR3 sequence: CASSPDIYTEAFF. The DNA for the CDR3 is TGTGCTAGCAGCCCCGACATCTACACTGAAGCTTTCTTT.

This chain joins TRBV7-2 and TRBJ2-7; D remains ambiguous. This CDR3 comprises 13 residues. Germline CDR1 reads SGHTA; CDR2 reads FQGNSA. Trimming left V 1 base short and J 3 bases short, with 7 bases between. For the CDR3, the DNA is TGTGCCAGCAGCTTAGATACGTTCTACGAGCAGTACTTC. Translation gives CASSLDTFYEQYF.

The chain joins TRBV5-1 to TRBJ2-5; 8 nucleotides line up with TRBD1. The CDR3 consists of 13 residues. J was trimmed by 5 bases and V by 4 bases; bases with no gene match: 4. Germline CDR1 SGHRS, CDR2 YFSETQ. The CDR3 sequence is CASSPTGDETQYF. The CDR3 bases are TGCGCCAGCAGCCCGACAGGGGATGAGACCCAGTACTTC. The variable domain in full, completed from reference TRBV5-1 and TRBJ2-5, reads KAGVTQTPRYLIKTRGQQVTLSCSPISGHRSVSWYQQTPGQGLQFLFEYFSETQRNKGNFPGRFSGRQFSNSRSEMNVSTLELGDSALYLCASSPTGDETQYFGPGTRLLVL.

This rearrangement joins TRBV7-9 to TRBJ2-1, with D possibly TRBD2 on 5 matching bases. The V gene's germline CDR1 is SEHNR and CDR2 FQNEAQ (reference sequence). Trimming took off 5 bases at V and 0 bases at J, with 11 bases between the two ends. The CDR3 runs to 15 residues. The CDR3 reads CASSRGEFSYNEQFF. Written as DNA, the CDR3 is TGTGCCAGCAGCCGTGGGGAGTTCTCCTACAATGAGCAGTTCTTC.

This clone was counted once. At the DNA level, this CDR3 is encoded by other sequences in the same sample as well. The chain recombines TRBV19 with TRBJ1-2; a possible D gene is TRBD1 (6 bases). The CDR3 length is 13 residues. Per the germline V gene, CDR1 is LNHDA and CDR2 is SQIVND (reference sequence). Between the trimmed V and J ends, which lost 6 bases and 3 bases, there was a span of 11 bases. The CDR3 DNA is TGTGCCAGTAGATTACAGGGTGACTATGGCTACACCTTC. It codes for CASRLQGDYGYTF. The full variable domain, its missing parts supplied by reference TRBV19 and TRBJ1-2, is DGGITQSPKYLFRKEGQNVTLSCEQNLNHDAMYWYRQDPGQGLRLIYYSQIVNDFQKGDIAEGYSVSREKKESFPLTVTSAQKNPTAFYLCASRLQGDYGYTFGSGTRLTVV.

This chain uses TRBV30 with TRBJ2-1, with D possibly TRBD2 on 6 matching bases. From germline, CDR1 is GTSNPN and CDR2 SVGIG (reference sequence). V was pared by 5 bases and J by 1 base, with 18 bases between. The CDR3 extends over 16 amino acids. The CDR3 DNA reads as TGTGCCTGGGTTCCCCCAACTCGGGAGTCCTACAATGAGCAGTTCTTC. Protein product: CAWVPPTRESYNEQFF. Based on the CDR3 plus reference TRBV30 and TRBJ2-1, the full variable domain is SQTIHQWPATLVQPVGSPLSLECTVEGTSNPNLYWYRQAAGRGLQLLFYSVGIGQISSEVPQNLSASRPQDRQFILSSKKLLLSDSGFYLCAWVPPTRESYNEQFFGPGTRLTVL.

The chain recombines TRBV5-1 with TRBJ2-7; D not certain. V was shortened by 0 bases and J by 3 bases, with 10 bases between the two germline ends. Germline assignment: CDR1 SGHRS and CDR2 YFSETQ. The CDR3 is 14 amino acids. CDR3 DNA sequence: TGCGCCAGCAGCTTGGGTGGACCCGTCTACGAGCAGTACTTC. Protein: CASSLGGPVYEQYF.

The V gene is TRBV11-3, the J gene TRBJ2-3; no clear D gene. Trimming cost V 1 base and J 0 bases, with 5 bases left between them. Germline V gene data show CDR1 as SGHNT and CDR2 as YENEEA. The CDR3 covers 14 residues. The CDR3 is CASSLVGSTDTQYF. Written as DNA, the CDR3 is TGTGCCAGCAGCTTAGTGGGGAGCACAGATACGCAGTATTTT. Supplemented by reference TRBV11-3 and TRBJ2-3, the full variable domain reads EAGVVQSPRYKIIEKKQPVAFWCNPISGHNTLYWYLQNLGQGPELLIRYENEEAVDDSQLPKDRFSAERLKGVDSTLKIQPAELGDSAVYLCASSLVGSTDTQYFGPGTRLTVL.

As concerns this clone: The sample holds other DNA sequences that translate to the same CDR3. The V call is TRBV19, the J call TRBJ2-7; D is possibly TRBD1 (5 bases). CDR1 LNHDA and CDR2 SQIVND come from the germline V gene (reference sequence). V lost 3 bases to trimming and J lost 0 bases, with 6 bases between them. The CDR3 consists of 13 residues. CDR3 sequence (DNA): TGTGCCAGTAGTATGGGGCACTCCTACGAGCAGTACTTC. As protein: CASSMGHSYEQYF.

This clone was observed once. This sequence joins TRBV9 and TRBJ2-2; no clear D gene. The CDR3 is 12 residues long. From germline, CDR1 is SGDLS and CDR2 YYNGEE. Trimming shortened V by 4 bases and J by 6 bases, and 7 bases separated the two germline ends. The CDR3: CASSLVSGELFF. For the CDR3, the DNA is TGTGCCAGCAGCCTTGTGTCCGGGGAGCTGTTTTTT.

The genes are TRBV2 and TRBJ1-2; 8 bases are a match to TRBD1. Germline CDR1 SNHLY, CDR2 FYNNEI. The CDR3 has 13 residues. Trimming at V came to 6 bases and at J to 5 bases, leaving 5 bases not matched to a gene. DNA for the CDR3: TGTGCCAGCAGAGTGACAGGGGAGTATGGCTACACCTTC. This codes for CASRVTGEYGYTF. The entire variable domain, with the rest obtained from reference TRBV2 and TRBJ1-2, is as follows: EPEVTQTPSHQVTQMGQEVILRCVPISNHLYFYWYRQILGQKVEFLVSFYNNEISEKSEIFDDQFSVERPDGSNFTLKIRSTKLEDSAMYFCASRVTGEYGYTFGSGTRLTVV.

The CDR3 DNA is TGTGCCAGCAGTTTGGGTGAGGTGAACGGATTCTACGAGCAGTACTTC. This sequence encodes CASSLGEVNGFYEQYF. The chain has TRBV27 and TRBJ2-7; unclear D gene. The germline V gene has CDR1 MNHEY and CDR2 SMNVEV (reference sequence). V was trimmed by 3 bases and J by 3 bases, leaving 18 bases between them. The CDR3 totals 16 residues.

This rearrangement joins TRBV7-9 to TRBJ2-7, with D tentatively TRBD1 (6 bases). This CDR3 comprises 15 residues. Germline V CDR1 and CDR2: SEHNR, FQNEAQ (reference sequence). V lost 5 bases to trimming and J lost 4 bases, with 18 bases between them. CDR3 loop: CASSRRGSSSYEQYF. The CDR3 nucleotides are TGTGCCAGCAGCCGCAGGGGCTCAAGCTCTTACGAGCAGTACTTC.